The present T cell receptor beta chain was sequenced within a study of shared clonotypes between healthy human individuals. Study-level information: CD8 memory received one plate per donor, CD8 naive two, CD4 memory three and CD4 naive three. Study observations and caveats: At large depth, rarefaction still showed sorted-subset sequencing to be incomplete. Non-shared clonotypes had lower generation probabilities than clonotypes shared by all four sorted-subset donors.

Produced via immunoSEQ multiplex PCR; TCRdb's table is partial and in-frame only. Here the sample spans about 2.1 million clones, just under 95% being singletons. On this clone itself: Its matching antigen is unknown.

Naive CD8 populations comprised CD45RO-negative cells positively selected for CCR7, excluding terminally differentiated effector memory CD45RA+ cells. This CDR3 comprises 14 residues. Germline V gene data show CDR1 as MNHEY and CDR2 as SVGAGI. With 4 bases clipped from V and 7 bases from J, the junction kept 8 bases outside the gene matches. This TCR was sampled from a man younger than 30 in good health. Some clones in this sample may be carry-over from other donors' samples. V gene TRBV6-5 combines with J gene TRBJ2-7; 9 bases match TRBD1. Specimen: naive CD8+ T cells from PBMCs. The CDR3 spells CASSWGQGISEQYF. DNA for the CDR3: TGTGCCAGCAGTTGGGGACAGGGAATAAGTGAGCAGTACTTC.